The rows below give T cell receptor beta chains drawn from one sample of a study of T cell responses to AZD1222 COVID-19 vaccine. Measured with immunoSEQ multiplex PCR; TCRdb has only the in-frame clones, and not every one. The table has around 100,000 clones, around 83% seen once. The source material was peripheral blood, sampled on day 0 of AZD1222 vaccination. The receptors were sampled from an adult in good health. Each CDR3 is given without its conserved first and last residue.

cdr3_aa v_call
ASSSGQARNEQF TRBV28
AVREASEAYEQY TRBV11-3
ASSSSIDYEQY TRBV13
ASRTSGNTGELF TRBV3-1/TRBV3-2
ASSSGLAGTEQF TRBV19
ASSQPTGQGNERDRREQY TRBV23-1
ASSLDGNPYNEQF TRBV7-2
AWRPTVQGARTEAF TRBV30
ASSLALTGAKNTEAF TRBV7-9
ASSKEGPGASEAF TRBV21-1
ASSPLGGTNEKLF TRBV27
ASSSRDRGLGAEAF TRBV27